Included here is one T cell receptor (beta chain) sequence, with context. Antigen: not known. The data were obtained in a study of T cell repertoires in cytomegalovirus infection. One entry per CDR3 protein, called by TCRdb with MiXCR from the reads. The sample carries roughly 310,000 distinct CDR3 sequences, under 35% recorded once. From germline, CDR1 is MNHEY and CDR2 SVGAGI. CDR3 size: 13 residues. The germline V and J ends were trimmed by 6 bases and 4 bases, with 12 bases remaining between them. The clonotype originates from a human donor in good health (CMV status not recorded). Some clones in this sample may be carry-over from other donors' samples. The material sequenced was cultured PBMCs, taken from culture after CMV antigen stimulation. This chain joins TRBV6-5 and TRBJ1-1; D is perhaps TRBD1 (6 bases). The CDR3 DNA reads TGTGCCAGCAGACCAACAGGGCCCACTGAAGCTTTCTTT. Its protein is CASRPTGPTEAFF.